The rows below give T cell receptor beta chains drawn from one sample of a study of blood T cell repertoires in COVID-19. Generated by immunoSEQ multiplex PCR, the TCRdb table keeps only in-frame clones and is missing some. Of 150,000 to 200,000 clones in the sample, around four fifths were seen once. The material sequenced was peripheral blood. These receptors were obtained from a man aged 60-69 years with COVID-19, enrolled during active disease. Both conserved end residues are part of each CDR3. The order of the fields is J gene, V gene, D gene, clone size, CDR3 protein, CDR3 DNA. The D gene is left open where the match is weak. Clone size appears in some rows only: once, few, many, or a class for an expanded clone.

j_call: TRBJ1-1
v_call: TRBV9
d_call: TRBD1
clone_size: NA
cdr3_aa: CASSVTGGLSNTEAFF
cdr3_nt: TGTGCCAGCAGCGTAACAGGGGGCTTGTCGAACACTGAAGCTTTCTTT

j_call: TRBJ1-3
v_call: TRBV5-6
d_call: NA
clone_size: NA
cdr3_aa: CASSLEAGLGFSGNTIYF
cdr3_nt: TGTGCCAGCAGCTTGGAGGCAGGGTTGGGATTTTCTGGAAACACCATATATTTT

j_call: TRBJ2-2
v_call: TRBV15
d_call: TRBD2
clone_size: NA
cdr3_aa: CATSRDWAGGDTGELFF
cdr3_nt: TGTGCCACCAGCAGAGACTGGGCGGGAGGTGACACCGGGGAGCTGTTTTTT

j_call: TRBJ1-6
v_call: TRBV19
d_call: TRBD1
clone_size: once
cdr3_aa: CASQPGQVSGSPLHF
cdr3_nt: TGTGCCAGCCAACCGGGACAGGTTTCAGGATCACCCCTCCACTTT

j_call: TRBJ2-7
v_call: TRBV3-1/TRBV3-2
d_call: TRBD2
clone_size: NA
cdr3_aa: CASSQGTSGRSPFYEQYF
cdr3_nt: TGTGCCAGCAGCCAAGGGACTAGCGGGAGGTCTCCGTTCTACGAGCAGTACTTC

j_call: TRBJ1-2
v_call: TRBV7-2
d_call: NA
clone_size: NA
cdr3_aa: CASSLTTGGYGYTF
cdr3_nt: TGTGCCAGCAGCTTGACTACCGGCGGCTATGGCTACACCTTC

j_call: TRBJ2-1
v_call: TRBV4-1
d_call: NA
clone_size: NA
cdr3_aa: CASSQDPDSYNEQFF
cdr3_nt: TGCGCCAGCAGCCAAGATCCAGACTCCTACAATGAGCAGTTCTTC

j_call: TRBJ2-7
v_call: TRBV2
d_call: TRBD1
clone_size: NA
cdr3_aa: CASNGQGPTYEQYF
cdr3_nt: TGTGCCAGCAATGGACAGGGGCCTACCTACGAGCAGTACTTC

j_call: TRBJ2-6
v_call: TRBV19
d_call: TRBD2
clone_size: once
cdr3_aa: CASRLAGLSGANVLTF
cdr3_nt: TGTGCCAGTCGACTAGCGGGTCTCTCTGGGGCCAACGTCCTGACTTTC

j_call: TRBJ2-7
v_call: TRBV7-9
d_call: NA
clone_size: NA
cdr3_aa: CASSLDPTGSSYEQYF
cdr3_nt: TGTGCCAGCAGCTTAGATCCTACGGGATCGTCCTACGAGCAGTACTTC

j_call: TRBJ1-1
v_call: TRBV21-1
d_call: NA
clone_size: NA
cdr3_aa: CASTHRVTEAFF
cdr3_nt: TGTGCCAGCACCCACCGGGTAACTGAAGCTTTCTTT

j_call: TRBJ2-1
v_call: TRBV5-1
d_call: TRBD1
clone_size: NA
cdr3_aa: CASRPGTANNEQFF
cdr3_nt: TGCGCCAGCAGGCCCGGGACAGCTAACAATGAGCAGTTCTTC

j_call: TRBJ2-1
v_call: TRBV12-3/TRBV12-4
d_call: NA
clone_size: NA
cdr3_aa: CASSSLVYNEQFF
cdr3_nt: TGTGCCAGCAGCTCCCTTGTCTACAATGAGCAGTTCTTC

j_call: TRBJ1-5
v_call: TRBV6-1
d_call: TRBD1
clone_size: NA
cdr3_aa: CASSEAAGGMYSNQPQHF
cdr3_nt: TGTGCCAGCAGTGAAGCGGCAGGGGGCATGTATAGCAATCAGCCCCAGCATTTT

j_call: TRBJ2-5
v_call: TRBV18
d_call: NA
clone_size: NA
cdr3_aa: CASSPPQGLQETQYF
cdr3_nt: TGTGCCAGCTCACCACCGCAGGGATTACAAGAGACCCAGTACTTC

j_call: TRBJ2-7
v_call: TRBV25-1
d_call: TRBD1
clone_size: NA
cdr3_aa: CASSQPGTGAYEQYF
cdr3_nt: TGTGCCAGCAGTCAACCCGGGACAGGGGCCTACGAGCAGTACTTC

j_call: TRBJ2-6
v_call: TRBV18
d_call: NA
clone_size: NA
cdr3_aa: CASSLSSGANVLTF
cdr3_nt: TGTGCCAGCTCGCTTAGCTCTGGGGCCAACGTCCTGACTTTC

j_call: TRBJ1-1
v_call: TRBV7-9
d_call: NA
clone_size: NA
cdr3_aa: CASSSGIMGGTEAFF
cdr3_nt: TGTGCCAGCAGCTCCGGGATTATGGGGGGCACTGAAGCTTTCTTT

j_call: TRBJ2-3
v_call: TRBV7-2
d_call: NA
clone_size: NA
cdr3_aa: CACKGQGRSDTQYF
cdr3_nt: TGTGCCTGTAAAGGGCAGGGTCGGTCAGATACGCAGTATTTT

j_call: TRBJ1-5
v_call: TRBV18
d_call: TRBD1
clone_size: few
cdr3_aa: CASSLQGESSNQPQHF
cdr3_nt: TGTGCCAGCTCACTACAGGGGGAGTCGAGCAATCAGCCCCAGCATTTT

j_call: TRBJ2-2
v_call: TRBV28
d_call: NA
clone_size: NA
cdr3_aa: CASSLSGGGAGELFF
cdr3_nt: TGTGCCAGCAGTTTGAGCGGTGGGGGCGCCGGGGAGCTGTTTTTT

j_call: TRBJ1-1
v_call: TRBV4-1
d_call: NA
clone_size: few
cdr3_aa: CASSQVLGGTEAFF
cdr3_nt: TGCGCCAGCAGCCAAGTTCTGGGGGGCACTGAAGCTTTCTTT

j_call: TRBJ1-3
v_call: TRBV19
d_call: TRBD1
clone_size: once
cdr3_aa: CASSPGQGVSGNTIYF
cdr3_nt: TGTGCCAGTAGTCCAGGACAGGGCGTCTCTGGAAACACCATATATTTT

j_call: TRBJ2-7
v_call: TRBV5-1
d_call: TRBD1
clone_size: NA
cdr3_aa: CASGSGGTGVYEQYF
cdr3_nt: TGCGCCAGCGGATCCGGAGGGACAGGGGTCTACGAGCAGTACTTC

j_call: TRBJ1-1
v_call: TRBV4-2
d_call: NA
clone_size: NA
cdr3_aa: CASSQRGSTEAFF
cdr3_nt: TGTGCCAGCAGTCAGAGGGGGTCCACTGAAGCTTTCTTT

j_call: TRBJ1-2
v_call: TRBV19
d_call: NA
clone_size: NA
cdr3_aa: CASTQQGNRYTF
cdr3_nt: TGTGCCAGTACCCAACAGGGTAATCGCTACACCTTC

j_call: TRBJ1-6
v_call: TRBV3-1/TRBV3-2
d_call: TRBD1
clone_size: NA
cdr3_aa: CASSQGQGHSPLHF
cdr3_nt: TGTGCCAGCAGCCAGGGACAGGGGCATTCACCCCTCCACTTT

j_call: TRBJ1-1
v_call: TRBV9
d_call: NA
clone_size: few
cdr3_aa: CASSTTYGEAFF
cdr3_nt: TGTGCCAGCAGCACGACATACGGTGAAGCTTTCTTT

j_call: TRBJ1-5
v_call: TRBV6-6
d_call: TRBD1
clone_size: NA
cdr3_aa: CASSYAGTGNQPQHF
cdr3_nt: TGTGCCAGCAGTTACGCTGGGACAGGAAATCAGCCCCAGCATTTT

j_call: TRBJ1-1
v_call: TRBV5-1
d_call: NA
clone_size: once
cdr3_aa: CASSDGRQAGAEAFF
cdr3_nt: TGCGCCAGCAGCGACGGCCGACAGGCCGGGGCTGAAGCTTTCTTT

j_call: TRBJ2-6
v_call: TRBV6-5
d_call: NA
clone_size: NA
cdr3_aa: CASRAASNVLTF
cdr3_nt: TGTGCCAGCAGGGCAGCGTCAAACGTCCTGACTTTC

j_call: TRBJ2-2
v_call: TRBV23-1
d_call: NA
clone_size: NA
cdr3_aa: CASSQRDGRNTGELFF
cdr3_nt: TGCGCCAGCAGTCAACGGGACGGGAGGAACACCGGGGAGCTGTTTTTT